This T cell receptor (beta chain) emerged from a study of blood T cell repertoires in COVID-19. Overall study context: Sites in the United States, Italy and Spain provided acute and convalescent COVID-19 samples. T cells, B-cell-depleted T cells, or PBMCs supplied cDNA or gDNA.

Per the authors' pipeline: Reference gene primer amplification yielded estimated nucleated cell counts. The data were produced by immunoSEQ multiplex PCR, yet TCRdb's version contains in-frame clones alone and is incomplete. D and trimming were read from the DNA, whereas the V and J calls and clone size are those reported in that table. The sample has 60,000 to 80,000 clones; 65% to 90% are singletons. The sequence derives from a middle-aged man with acute or convalescent COVID-19. Source material: peripheral blood.

As DNA, the CDR3 is TGCGCCAGCAGATCGAAGGAGGGATCCGGCTCCTACGAGCAGTACTTC. This codes for CASRSKEGSGSYEQYF. The genes are TRBV4-1 and TRBJ2-7; tentative D call: TRBD2 (6 bases). This CDR3 region has 16 residues. V was shortened by 6 bases and J by 0 bases, with 18 bases between the two germline ends. Germline CDR1 is MGHRA and CDR2 is YSYEKL.